This T cell receptor (beta chain) was identified during a study of regulatory T cells in long-lasting Graves disease. Overall study results and limits: Authors noted too few samples as a limitation. Patients with persistent Graves' had lower TCR diversity than newly diagnosed patients. TRBV28 was favored in persistent disease, as were TRBJ1-2 and TRBJ2-5. Thyroid tissue was not studied; only peripheral blood was.

Building the TCR beta libraries relied on iRepertoire HTBI primers, and CDR3 regions underwent Arm-PCR. TCRdb used MiXCR to reprocess the multiplex PCR reads, holding one entry per CDR3 protein. The sample shows hundreds of thousands of distinct CDR3 sequences, approximately 20% of them seen only once. This clonotype has a count of ten or more. Its antigen is unknown. This CDR3 has 14 residues. Per the germline V gene, CDR1 is MNHNS and CDR2 is SASEGT. J was trimmed by 4 bases and V by 4 bases; bases with no gene match: 5. Indicated time point: newly diagnosed GD, antithyroid drugs for less than 3 months. The TCR library was prepared using RNA isolated from PBMCs.

The V call is TRBV6-1, the J call TRBJ1-2, with 8 nucleotides matching TRBD1. The sequencing here drew on peripheral blood mononuclear cells (PBMCs), taken at new diagnosis, from a patient treated with antithyroid drugs. The TCR comes from a female donor with Graves disease. For the CDR3, the DNA is TGTGCCAGCAGTGGGACAGGGAGCGCCTATGGCTACACCTTC. This translates into CASSGTGSAYGYTF.